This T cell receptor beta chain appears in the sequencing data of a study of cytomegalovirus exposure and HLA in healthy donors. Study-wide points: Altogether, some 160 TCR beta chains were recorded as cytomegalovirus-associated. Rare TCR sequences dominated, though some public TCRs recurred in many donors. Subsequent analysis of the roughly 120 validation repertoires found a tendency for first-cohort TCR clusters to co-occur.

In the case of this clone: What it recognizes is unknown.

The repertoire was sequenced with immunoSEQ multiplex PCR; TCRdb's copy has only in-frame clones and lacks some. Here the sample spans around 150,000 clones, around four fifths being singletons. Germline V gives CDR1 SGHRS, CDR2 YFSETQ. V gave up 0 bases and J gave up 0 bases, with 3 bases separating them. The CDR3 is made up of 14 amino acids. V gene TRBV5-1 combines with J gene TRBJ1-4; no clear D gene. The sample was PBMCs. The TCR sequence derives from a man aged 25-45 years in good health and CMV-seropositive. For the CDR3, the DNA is TGCGCCAGCAGCTTGGCAACAACTAATGAAAAACTGTTTTTT. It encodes CASSLATTNEKLFF.